The T cell receptor (beta chain) under discussion was sequenced for a study of blood T cell repertoires in COVID-19. Trimming removed 10 bases from V and 8 bases from J; junction bases left unmatched: 6. CDR3 size: 12 residues. Germline V gene lookup returns CDR1 MDHEN and CDR2 SYDVKM. Measured with immunoSEQ multiplex PCR; TCRdb has only the in-frame clones, and not every one. The table has tens of thousands of clones, 80% to 90% seen once. The chain has TRBV28 and TRBJ1-5, with 9 bases that match TRBD1. Sequencing used peripheral blood. The receptor was derived from a woman in her sixties with COVID-19, enrolled during active disease. CDR3 loop: CATYRGLEPQHF. The DNA for the CDR3 is TGTGCCACCTACAGGGGGCTGGAGCCCCAGCATTTT.